Presented here are 25 T cell receptor beta chains from one specimen sequenced in a study of blood T cell repertoires in COVID-19 (dated by TCRdb to the early 2020s). Library method: the immunoSEQ multiplex PCR assay. TCRdb took this table from immuneACCESS and kept in-frame rearrangements with V and J called. Such tables lack part of the clones; where checked against another copy, unresolved V genes explain under half of the gap, and the rest is unexplained. The sample profile shows more than 6,500 clones; more than 85% of them were found once. About a sixth of the sample is held by the ten biggest clonotypes. Material for sequencing was peripheral blood. These receptors originate from a human donor in a cohort sampled during active COVID-19.

The gene calls are TRBV10-3 and TRBJ1-3; weak D call: TRBD1 (5 bases). Germline CDR1 is ENHRY and CDR2 is SYGVKD. This CDR3 is built from 16 residues. Between the trimmed V and J ends, which lost 6 bases and 0 bases, there was a span of 15 bases. The chain's CDR3 is CAISATQGFSGNTIYF. The CDR3 DNA follows: TGTGCCATCAGCGCCACCCAGGGCTTCTCTGGAAACACCATATATTTT.

V is TRBV14 and J is TRBJ1-1; no definite D call. The germline V gene has CDR1 SGHDN and CDR2 FVKESK. Deletions cut 8 bases from V and 5 bases from J, with 21 bases between. The CDR3 is made up of 15 amino acids. CDR3 in DNA: TGTGCCAGCCGACCTAGGACCGCGGGTGGGACTGAAGCTTTCTTT. This gives the protein CASRPRTAGGTEAFF.

This chain joins TRBV6-2 or TRBV6-3 and TRBJ2-3, with D possibly TRBD2 on 6 matching bases. Germline-derived CDR1 and CDR2 are MNHEY and SVGEGT. Trimming shortened V by 5 bases and J by 1 base, and 16 bases separated the two germline ends. The CDR3 runs to 16 residues. Written as DNA, the CDR3 is TGTGCCAGCAGTAGGGGTTCGTGGGGGGGCACAGATACGCAGTATTTT. Translation: CASSRGSWGGTDTQYF.

CDR3 residues: CASRGQYQTEAFF. CDR3 nucleotides: TGTGCCAGCCGAGGACAGTACCAGACTGAAGCTTTCTTT. J is TRBJ1-1 and V is TRBV2; D is possibly TRBD1 (6 bases). CDR1 and CDR2 from the germline V gene are SNHLY and FYNNEI. The V and J ends lost 8 bases and 5 bases respectively, with 15 bases between them. This CDR3 has 13 amino acids.

V gene TRBV11-2 combines with J gene TRBJ1-5; 9 bases map to TRBD1. The J segment lost 11 bases and the V segment lost 4 bases, leaving 9 bases of the junction unmatched. The CDR3 consists of 14 residues. Per germline, CDR1 SGHAT and CDR2 FQNNGV. The CDR3 here is CASSSDRGAGSQHF. The CDR3, as DNA: TGTGCCAGCAGCTCGGACAGGGGAGCGGGGTCCCAGCATTTT.

The chain employs TRBV4-3 and TRBJ2-2; tentatively, D is TRBD1 (5 bases). The CDR3 is 16 residues long. Germline CDR1 LGHNA, CDR2 YSLEER. V lost 6 bases and J lost 4, with 18 bases in between. CDR3 sequence reads: CASSQMTDGSTGELFF. The CDR3 DNA sequence: TGCGCCAGCAGTCAAATGACAGATGGAAGCACCGGGGAGCTGTTTTTT.

The chain has TRBV4-1 and TRBJ1-3; TRBD1 matches 9 bases. This CDR3 has 18 residues. From germline, CDR1 is MGHRA and CDR2 YSYEKL. J lost 2 bases, V lost 3 bases, and 11 bases had no gene match. In DNA, the CDR3 is TGCGCCAGCAGCCAGTCTCATTACCGGGACAGGGCTGGAAACACCATATATTTT. Its protein is CASSQSHYRDRAGNTIYF.

This chain uses TRBV5-1 with TRBJ2-5; 10 bases fit TRBD2. Germline V CDR1 and CDR2: SGHRS, YFSETQ. J was trimmed by 7 bases and V by 0 bases; bases with no gene match: 6. This CDR3 region has 15 residues. CDR3 DNA: TGCGCCAGCAGCTTGGTCTTAGCGGGAGGCGGGACCCAGTACTTC. The encoded protein is CASSLVLAGGGTQYF.

The rearrangement joins TRBV9 to TRBJ2-5; D not certain. Trimming stripped 2 bases from V and 1 base from J, with 6 bases between. The CDR3 length is 13 residues. Germline V gene sequence: CDR1 SGDLS, CDR2 YYNGEE. For the CDR3, the DNA is TGTGCCAGCAGCGTCAACAGCCAAGAGACCCAGTACTTC. Its protein product is CASSVNSQETQYF. The variable domain in full, completed from reference TRBV9 and TRBJ2-5, reads DSGVTQTPKHLITATGQRVTLRCSPRSGDLSVYWYQQSLDQGLQFLIQYYNGEERAKGNILERFSAQQFPDLHSELNLSSLELGDSALYFCASSVNSQETQYFGPGTRLLVL.

The chain employs TRBV20-1 and TRBJ2-3; a possible D gene is TRBD1 (6 bases). The CDR3 has 17 amino acids. V lost 3 bases to trimming and J lost 2 bases, with 21 bases between them. Germline V gives CDR1 DFQATT, CDR2 SNEGSKA (reference sequence). In DNA, the CDR3 is TGCAGTGCTAGTTCCGCCGACCTACCAGGGGCCACAGATACGCAGTATTTT. This gives the protein CSASSADLPGATDTQYF.

This chain joins TRBV6-5 and TRBJ2-1; D remains unclear. Trimming removed 0 bases at V and 6 bases at J, with 9 bases between. The CDR3 has 14 amino acids. Germline V gene data show CDR1 as MNHEY and CDR2 as SVGAGI. CDR3 sequence reads: CASSYSAESNEQFF. In DNA form, the CDR3 reads TGTGCCAGCAGTTACTCGGCAGAATCCAATGAGCAGTTCTTC.

This sequence joins TRBV6-2 or TRBV6-3 and TRBJ2-7; D unresolved. V lost 5 bases and J lost 2, with 7 bases in between. This CDR3 has 12 amino acids. CDR1 is MNHEY, CDR2 SVGEGT, per germline. CDR3 region: CASSQTAYEQYF. The CDR3 DNA sequence: TGTGCCAGCAGTCAAACAGCCTACGAGCAGTACTTC.

This chain links TRBV7-8 with TRBJ1-2; D might be TRBD1 (6 bases). Germline V lookup: CDR1 SGHVS, CDR2 FQNEAQ. The CDR3 totals 14 residues. Trimming stripped 2 bases from V and 4 bases from J, with 11 bases between. CDR3 protein: CASSLQGLAYGYTF. CDR3 sequence (DNA): TGTGCCAGCAGCTTACAGGGGTTAGCCTATGGCTACACCTTC.

This chain joins TRBV11-2 and TRBJ2-7, with D possibly matching TRBD2 (5 bases). The germline CDR1 and CDR2 sequences are SGHAT and FQNNGV. CDR3 length: 12 residues. V lost 6 bases and J 4 bases, leaving 10 bases between the germline ends. CDR3 protein: CASRSERYEQYF. Here the CDR3 DNA reads TGTGCCAGCAGATCCGAGCGGTACGAGCAGTACTTC. Together with reference TRBV11-2 and TRBJ2-7, the CDR3 gives the full variable domain: EAGVAQSPRYKIIEKRQSVAFWCNPISGHATLYWYQQILGQGPKLLIQFQNNGVVDDSQLPKDRFSAERLKGVDSTLKIQPAKLEDSAVYLCASRSERYEQYFGPGTRLTVT.

V usage is TRBV6-1 and J usage is TRBJ2-5; D perhaps matches TRBD2 (5 bases). Trimming left V 1 base short and J 5 bases short, with 11 bases between. Germline V gives CDR1 MNHNS, CDR2 SASEGT. The length of the CDR3 is 14 residues. The CDR3 protein is CASSEVVGGETQYF. The CDR3 nucleotides read TGTGCCAGCAGTGAAGTTGTGGGCGGGGAGACCCAGTACTTC.

The chain uses TRBV7-3 and TRBJ2-3; 9 bases align to TRBD2. The germline gives CDR1 SGHTA, CDR2 FQGTGA. V lost 6 bases, J lost 2 bases, and 18 bases stayed unmatched. The CDR3 has 19 amino acids. CDR3 residues: CASSIPSRGSGGHTDTQYF. CDR3 sequence (DNA): TGTGCCAGCAGTATTCCGTCCCGCGGGAGCGGGGGGCACACAGATACGCAGTATTTT.

The chain carries TRBV5-8 and TRBJ1-1; 8 bases match TRBD1. The CDR3 covers 14 residues. The V gene's germline CDR1 is SGHTS and CDR2 YDEGEE. V shed 4 bases and J 4 bases; nucleotides not matched to a gene: 6. The CDR3 DNA sequence: TGTGCCAGCAGCAGGGGACAGGCGGGCACTGAAGCTTTCTTT. This translates into CASSRGQAGTEAFF.

This chain links TRBV5-1 with TRBJ2-5; 12 bases match TRBD2. Germline lookup yields CDR1 SGHRS and CDR2 YFSETQ. V trimming: 4 bases; J trimming: 6 bases; junction bases outside the gene matches: 7. The CDR3 has 15 amino acids. This chain's CDR3 is CASSPTSGRGKTQYF. The CDR3, as DNA: TGCGCCAGCAGCCCGACTAGCGGGAGAGGGAAGACCCAGTACTTC.

V gene TRBV19 combines with J gene TRBJ1-1; possibly TRBD1 for D (6 bases). This CDR3 is built from 17 residues. V dropped 3 bases and J dropped 1 base, with 18 bases sitting between them. CDR1 is LNHDA and CDR2 is SQIVND in the germline V gene (reference sequence). The CDR3 protein is CASSIFGQKPPNTEAFF. CDR3 in DNA: TGTGCCAGTAGTATTTTTGGACAGAAACCACCGAACACTGAAGCTTTCTTT.

A single count supports this clone. The J gene is TRBJ1-3, the V gene TRBV5-8; tentatively, D is TRBD1 (6 bases). This CDR3 is built from 16 residues. Trimming took 5 bases from V and 4 from J, leaving 19 bases between them. CDR1 is SGHTS and CDR2 is YDEGEE in the germline V gene. CDR3 coding DNA: TGTGCCAGCAGGGGGGCAGAGCAAAGGTACGGAAACACCATATATTTT. This encodes CASRGAEQRYGNTIYF. The whole variable domain, remainder taken from reference TRBV5-8 and TRBJ1-3, is EAGVTQSPTHLIKTRGQQATLRCSPISGHTSVYWYQQALGLGLQFLLWYDEGEERNRGNFPPRFSGRQFPNYSSELNVNALELEDSALYLCASRGAEQRYGNTIYFGEGSWLTVV.

This clone was seen just once. The chain couples TRBV9 to TRBJ2-1; 7 bases fit TRBD2. The CDR3 totals 12 residues. The V gene end was trimmed by 2 bases and the J gene end by 9 bases; junction bases not matched to a gene: 2. Germline-derived CDR1 and CDR2 are SGDLS and YYNGEE. CDR3 in DNA: TGTGCCAGCAGCGTGGGAGGGATTGAGCAGTTCTTC. Amino acid sequence: CASSVGGIEQFF.

V is TRBV19 and J is TRBJ2-2; 10 bases fit TRBD1. This CDR3 is 15 amino acids long. V shed 5 bases, J shed 5 bases, and the junction held 5 bases outside the gene matches. Looked up from germline, CDR1 is LNHDA and CDR2 is SQIVND (reference sequence). The CDR3 spells CASSGGDRGTGELFF. The CDR3 DNA reads TGTGCCAGTAGTGGGGGGGACAGGGGTACCGGGGAGCTGTTTTTT.

This chain connects TRBV15 to TRBJ2-4; 10 bases are a match to TRBD2. Per germline, CDR1 LNHNV and CDR2 YYDKDF (reference sequence). The CDR3 extends over 17 amino acids. The V gene end was trimmed by 0 bases and the J gene end by 7 bases; junction bases not matched to a gene: 9. CDR3 region: CATSRDIAGGNVNIQYF. Here the CDR3 DNA reads TGTGCCACCAGCAGAGATATAGCGGGAGGAAATGTCAACATTCAGTACTTC.

V usage is TRBV6-5 and J usage is TRBJ2-7; weak D call: TRBD2 (5 bases). Trimming pared 6 bases from V and 4 bases from J, leaving 16 bases between. This CDR3 has 14 amino acids. From germline, CDR1 is MNHEY and CDR2 SVGAGI. The CDR3 sequence: CASRGGGGEYEQYF. The CDR3 DNA is TGTGCCAGCAGGGGCGGAGGCGGAGAGTACGAGCAGTACTTC.

This chain uses TRBV27 with TRBJ2-2; 7 bases are shared with TRBD2. This CDR3 region has 14 residues. The germline CDR1 and CDR2 sequences are MNHEY and SMNVEV (reference sequence). With 8 bases clipped from V and 2 bases from J, the junction kept 5 bases outside the gene matches. The CDR3 here is CASRGTTNTGELFF. The CDR3 nucleotides are TGTGCCAGCCGCGGGACTACCAACACCGGGGAGCTGTTTTTT.